Listed here are 3 T cell receptor beta chains from one sample, sequenced in a study of T cell responses to AZD1222 COVID-19 vaccine. Sequencing was performed with immunoSEQ multiplex PCR; in TCRdb, only in-frame clones are kept and a portion is missing. The sample shows around 110,000 clones, over 75% of them seen only once. This material consisted of peripheral blood, taken on day 0 of MenACWY control vaccination. The receptors originated from an adult in good health.

This clone showed up just once. The rearrangement links TRBV5-8 to TRBJ1-5; D uncertain. CDR1 is SGHTS, CDR2 YDEGEE, per germline. The CDR3 totals 17 residues. V lost 1 base to trimming and J lost 4 bases, with 18 bases between them. In DNA form, the CDR3 reads TGTGCCAGCAGCTTGTTTTTTATCGACGGCGAGAATCAGCCCCAGCATTTT. Its translation: CASSLFFIDGENQPQHF.

The chain couples TRBV7-6 to TRBJ1-1, with D possibly TRBD1 on 6 matching bases. The V and J ends lost 5 bases and 4 bases respectively, with 23 bases between them. From germline, CDR1 is SGHVS and CDR2 FNYEAQ. The CDR3 consists of 17 residues. CDR3 sequence reads: CASSIRPNRALGTEAFF. In nucleotides, the CDR3 is TGTGCCAGCAGCATTAGACCAAACAGGGCCCTAGGCACTGAAGCTTTCTTT.

This chain links TRBV11-2 with TRBJ2-7; D gene uncertain. V lost 5 bases, J lost 1 base, and 3 bases lay in between. Looked up from germline, CDR1 is SGHAT and CDR2 is FQNNGV. This CDR3 contains 11 residues. CDR3 DNA: TGTGCCAGCAGCCGTTCCTACGAGCAGTACTTC. This gives the protein CASSRSYEQYF.